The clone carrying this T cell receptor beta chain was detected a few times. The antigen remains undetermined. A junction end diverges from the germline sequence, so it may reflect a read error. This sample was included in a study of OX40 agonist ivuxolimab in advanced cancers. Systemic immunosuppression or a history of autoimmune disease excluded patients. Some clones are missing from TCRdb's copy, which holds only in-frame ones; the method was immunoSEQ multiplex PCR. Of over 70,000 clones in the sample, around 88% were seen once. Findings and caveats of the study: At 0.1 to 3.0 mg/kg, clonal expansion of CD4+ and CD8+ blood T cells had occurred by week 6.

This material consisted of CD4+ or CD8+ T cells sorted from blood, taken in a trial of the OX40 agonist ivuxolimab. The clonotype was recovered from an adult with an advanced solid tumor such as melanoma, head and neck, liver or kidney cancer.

The CDR3 nucleotides are TGTGCCAGCACTGAAGGAAGGGACAGGGTGCGAAACTATGGCTACACCTTC. Amino acids: CASTEGRDRVRNYGYTF. The rearrangement joins TRBV6-1 to TRBJ1-2, with TRBD1 matching over 9 bases. This CDR3 spans 17 amino acids. From germline, CDR1 is MNHNS and CDR2 SASEGT.